This T cell receptor (beta chain) was identified in a study of OX40 agonist ivuxolimab in advanced cancers. About the research overall: The dose of intravenous ivuxolimab that patients received every 2 weeks ranged from 0.01 to 10 mg/kg. Findings and caveats of the study: Expanded clones were, on average, more numerous in CD8+ T cells than in CD4+.

This clone was seen a single time. No antigen is known for it. Assay: immunoSEQ multiplex PCR; the TCRdb copy retains only in-frame clones and omits some. The sample has roughly 53,000 clones; 70% to 90% are singletons. This CDR3 has 21 residues. The germline gives CDR1 LNHDA, CDR2 SQIVND (reference sequence). V was pared by 4 bases and J by 3 bases, with 22 bases of the junction left unmatched. Blood sampling took place at baseline, cycle 4 day 1, and cycle 7 day 1. The gene calls are TRBV19 and TRBJ2-7; 12 bases fit TRBD2. Sequencing was performed on CD4+ or CD8+ T cells sorted from blood, taken in a trial of the OX40 agonist ivuxolimab. This clonotype was obtained from an adult with an advanced solid tumor such as melanoma, head and neck, liver or kidney cancer. CDR3: CASSTPYLGGLAGTEVYEQYF. In DNA form, the CDR3 reads TGTGCCAGTAGTACCCCTTATCTTGGAGGACTAGCGGGAACAGAAGTCTACGAGCAGTACTTC. Variable domain in full (rest from reference TRBV19 and TRBJ2-7): DGGITQSPKYLFRKEGQNVTLSCEQNLNHDAMYWYRQDPGQGLRLIYYSQIVNDFQKGDIAEGYSVSREKKESFPLTVTSAQKNPTAFYLCASSTPYLGGLAGTEVYEQYFGPGTRLTVT.